These 24 T cell receptor beta chains were sequenced from one sample in a study of blood T cells in healthy people across ages. Combining a sample-barcoded 5' primer with a J-beta primer mix, a second PCR ran for roughly 7 to 12 cycles. TCRdb reprocessed the 5' RACE reads via MiXCR and lists one record per CDR3 protein. The profile covers 500,000 to 700,000 distinct CDR3 sequences, with approximately 30% appearing a single time and approximately 15% taken by the ten largest. The specimen was blood. These receptors came from a woman of 80 years or more in good health.

This sequence joins TRBV6-2 or TRBV6-3 and TRBJ1-2, with a weak D call TRBD1 (6 bases). The CDR3 consists of 13 residues. Deletions cut 6 bases from V and 4 bases from J, with 12 bases between. CDR1 and CDR2 (germline): MNHEY, SVGEGT. The CDR3 protein is CASRLDRLYGYTF. The DNA for the CDR3 is TGTGCCAGCAGACTCGACAGGCTCTATGGCTACACCTTC.

This clonotype appeared many times. The V gene is TRBV27, the J gene TRBJ2-3; D perhaps matches TRBD1 (6 bases). This CDR3 contains 17 residues. Germline loops: CDR1 MNHEY, CDR2 SMNVEV (reference sequence). V was pared by 5 bases and J by 2 bases, with 20 bases between. The CDR3: CASSPRRAGVITDTQYF. The CDR3 nucleotides read TGTGCCAGCAGTCCCCGTAGGGCAGGGGTAATCACAGATACGCAGTATTTT.

This clonotype was observed once. A clone one base away is much larger, so this may be a read error. The chain is built from TRBV6-2 or TRBV6-3 and TRBJ2-1, with D perhaps matching TRBD1 or TRBD2 (5 bases each). V was pared by 4 bases and J by 10 bases, with 11 bases between. The CDR3 consists of 12 residues. Germline V gene lookup returns CDR1 MNHEY and CDR2 SVGEGT. CDR3 region: CASSWGSYEQFF. The CDR3 DNA reads TGTGCCAGCAGTTGGGGGTCCTACGAGCAGTTCTTC.

This clonotype was found a few times. CDR3 loop: CASSPPRGGEGYTF. CDR3 DNA sequence: TGCGCCAGCAGCCCACCGCGTGGGGGGGAAGGCTACACCTTC. V gene TRBV5-1 combines with J gene TRBJ1-2; D perhaps matches TRBD1 (5 bases). The germline CDR1 and CDR2 sequences are SGHRS and YFSETQ. This CDR3 region has 14 residues. With 4 bases removed from V and 8 bases from J, the gap between germline ends came to 18 bases.

The chain is built from TRBV28 and TRBJ1-2, with TRBD1 identical over 10 bases. This CDR3 spans 15 amino acids. Per germline, CDR1 MDHEN and CDR2 SYDVKM. With V trimmed by 4 bases and J by 3 bases, 5 bases remained unmatched. CDR3 residues: CASSSGQGYYYGYTF. The CDR3 region has the DNA TGTGCCAGCAGTTCGGGACAGGGGTACTACTATGGCTACACCTTC.

The table lists this clonotype with many counts. The CDR3 sequence: CASSSRVGNTGELFF. For the CDR3, the DNA is TGTGCCAGCAGTTCCAGGGTCGGGAACACCGGGGAGCTGTTTTTT. This chain uses TRBV6-6 with TRBJ2-2, with D possibly being TRBD1 (5 bases). The V gene lost 4 bases and the J gene lost 1 base, with 10 bases spanning the gap. CDR1 and CDR2 (germline): MNHNY, SVGAGI (reference sequence). The length of the CDR3 is 15 residues.

Worth noting for this clonotype: A much more abundant neighbour one base away suggests this may be a read error. This chain joins TRBV7-2 and TRBJ2-7, with TRBD2 matching 11 bases. Germline CDR1 and CDR2: SGHTA and FQGNSA. CDR3 length equals 15 residues. V shed 8 bases, J shed 3 bases, and the junction held 9 bases outside the gene matches. In nucleotides, the CDR3 is TGTGCCAGCGGCACACTAGCGGGGGTACTCTACGAGCAGTACTTC. It codes for CASGTLAGVLYEQYF.

This clonotype appeared a few times. The genes are TRBV2 and TRBJ1-5; 10 bases fit TRBD1. This CDR3 spans 14 amino acids. V shed 6 bases, J shed 6 bases, and the junction held 5 bases outside the gene matches. Germline CDR1 reads SNHLY; CDR2 reads FYNNEI. CDR3 residues: CASSDRGLVQPQHF. As DNA, the CDR3 is TGTGCCAGCAGCGACAGGGGGCTGGTTCAGCCCCAGCATTTT.

This clonotype was counted ten times or more. The genes are TRBV7-2 and TRBJ1-5; the match to TRBD1 covers 9 bases. The CDR3 totals 14 residues. Per the germline V gene, CDR1 is SGHTA and CDR2 is FQGNSA. V lost 3 bases to trimming and J lost 5 bases; unmatched junction nucleotides: 2. CDR3 sequence reads: CASSLDRGDQPQHF. The CDR3 coding sequence is TGTGCCAGCAGCTTGGACAGGGGCGATCAGCCCCAGCATTTT.

This clonotype was observed many times. V gene TRBV15 combines with J gene TRBJ2-3; no clear D gene. Between the trimmed V and J ends, which lost 2 bases and 1 base, there was a span of 13 bases. The CDR3 runs 16 residues. Germline CDR1 is LNHNV and CDR2 is YYDKDF (reference sequence). CDR3 sequence reads: CATSRSGLGRTDTQYF. As DNA, the CDR3 is TGTGCCACCAGCAGATCAGGTCTCGGCCGCACAGATACGCAGTATTTT.

In this sample, this clonotype turned up many times. V and J are TRBV20-1 and TRBJ2-7; D remains unclear. V lost 5 bases, J lost 0 bases, and 14 bases lay in between. The CDR3 totals 14 residues. Germline V CDR1 and CDR2: DFQATT, SNEGSKA (reference sequence). CDR3: CSAPLDRSSYEQYF. Written as DNA, the CDR3 is TGCAGTGCTCCCCTTGACCGGAGCTCCTACGAGCAGTACTTC.

This clonotype has a count of ten or more. The chain is built from TRBV20-1 and TRBJ1-1, with D possibly being TRBD1 (6 bases). Germline assignment: CDR1 DFQATT and CDR2 SNEGSKA (reference sequence). The length of the CDR3 is 12 residues. The CDR3, as DNA: TGCATGATAGAACAGGGTCCCACTGAAGCTTTCTTT. Amino acid sequence: CMIEQGPTEAFF.

This clonotype was observed a few times. The genes are TRBV5-1 and TRBJ2-2; the D gene is possibly TRBD1 (6 bases). V dropped 4 bases and J dropped 4 bases, with 17 bases sitting between them. In germline, CDR1 is SGHRS, CDR2 YFSETQ. There are 16 residues in the CDR3. CDR3 DNA sequence: TGCGCCAGCAGCGGAAGGACAGCCTCGGGCACCGGGGAGCTGTTTTTT. Amino acid sequence: CASSGRTASGTGELFF.

The V gene is TRBV7-6, the J gene TRBJ1-1; 10 bases match TRBD1. Trimming took 1 base from V and 6 from J; bases not matched to a gene: 8. From germline, CDR1 is SGHVS and CDR2 FNYEAQ. The CDR3 totals 16 residues. The DNA for the CDR3 is TGTGCCAGCAGCTTAGGGACAGGGGGGTCCGGGGCTGAAGCTTTCTTT. It is translated as CASSLGTGGSGAEAFF.

This clonotype appeared many times. The J gene is TRBJ2-7, the V gene TRBV7-9; D gene uncertain. Trimming stripped 1 base from V and 0 bases from J, with 16 bases between. Germline CDR1 SEHNR, CDR2 FQNEAQ (reference sequence). This CDR3 region has 17 residues. CDR3 in amino acids: CASSLDTTVGDSYEQYF. The CDR3 DNA follows: TGTGCCAGCAGCTTAGACACGACCGTTGGGGACTCCTACGAGCAGTACTTC.

The V call is TRBV11-2, the J call TRBJ2-2; 10 bases are a match to TRBD1. CDR1 and CDR2 (germline): SGHAT, FQNNGV. The trim removed 9 bases at V and 3 bases at J, leaving 4 bases unmatched. This CDR3 contains 14 residues. CDR3 nucleotide sequence: TGTGCCAGTAGACAGGGGGCAGACACCGGGGAGCTGTTTTTT. Translated, it gives CASRQGADTGELFF.

The sample holds many counts of this clonotype. The chain carries TRBV7-2 and TRBJ2-1; 11 bases align to TRBD2. V dropped 4 bases and J dropped 5; count of bases not matched to a gene: 13. The germline gives CDR1 SGHTA, CDR2 FQGNSA. This CDR3 has 18 residues. For the CDR3, the DNA is TGTGCCAGCAGCTATCCCCTAACGGGACTAGCGGTGAACAATGAGCAGTTCTTC. Amino acids: CASSYPLTGLAVNNEQFF.

The rearrangement joins TRBV15 to TRBJ1-5; D perhaps matches TRBD1 (5 bases). V was pared by 0 bases and J by 7 bases, with 10 bases between. Germline V lookup: CDR1 LNHNV, CDR2 YYDKDF (reference sequence). CDR3 length: 14 residues. The CDR3 here is CATSRENRRQPQHF. The CDR3 DNA is TGTGCCACCAGCAGAGAAAACAGGAGGCAGCCCCAGCATTTT.

V gene TRBV25-1 combines with J gene TRBJ2-1; maybe TRBD1 (6 bases). This CDR3 contains 15 residues. The V and J ends lost 6 bases and 10 bases respectively, with 22 bases between them. CDR1 and CDR2 from the germline V gene are MGHDK and SYGVNS. CDR3 residues: CASRRTGQGFSEQFF. CDR3 nucleotides: TGTGCCAGCAGGCGGACGGGACAAGGATTCAGCGAGCAGTTCTTC.

This clonotype was recorded many times. The rearrangement joins TRBV11-1 to TRBJ2-3, with 9 bases that match TRBD2. The CDR3 is made up of 17 amino acids. Germline CDR1 and CDR2: SGHAT and FQDESV (reference sequence). V lost 3 bases and J lost 4; bases outside the gene matches: 11. The CDR3 nucleotides read TGTGCCAGCAGCTTCCGTAGCGGGGGATCTCCCGCAGATACGCAGTATTTT. Translated, it gives CASSFRSGGSPADTQYF.

About this clonotype itself: A much larger clonotype is one base distant, so this may be a read error. The V and J genes are TRBV5-1 and TRBJ2-7; 7 nucleotides line up with TRBD1. The CDR3 consists of 14 residues. The V segment lost 4 bases and the J segment 7 bases; nucleotides outside the gene matches: 11. CDR1 is SGHRS, CDR2 YFSETQ, per germline. For the CDR3, the DNA is TGCGCCAGCAGCGTAGACAGGGTCAGGGATGAGCAGTACTTC. Translation gives CASSVDRVRDEQYF. The full variable domain, with the rest looked up from reference TRBV5-1 and TRBJ2-7, is KAGVTQTPRYLIKTRGQQVTLSCSPISGHRSVSWYQQTPGQGLQFLFEYFSETQRNKGNFPGRFSGRQFSNSRSEMNVSTLELGDSALYLCASSVDRVRDEQYFGPGTRLTVT.

A few counts support this clonotype. The V call is TRBV5-6, the J call TRBJ2-5; TRBD1 matches 7 bases. Losses at the gene ends were 2 bases for V and 11 bases for J; bases not matched to a gene: 15. The CDR3 has 15 amino acids. Germline V gene data show CDR1 as SGHDT and CDR2 as YYEEEE. The CDR3 reads CASSFTGVGYNEQYF. The CDR3, as DNA: TGTGCCAGCAGCTTCACAGGGGTGGGCTACAATGAGCAGTACTTC.

The chain combines TRBV20-1 with TRBJ2-1, with 8 positions matching TRBD2. CDR3 length: 14 amino acids. V shed 5 bases, J shed 8 bases, and the junction held 11 bases outside the gene matches. The V gene's germline CDR1 is DFQATT and CDR2 SNEGSKA (reference sequence). The CDR3 DNA reads TGCAGTGCTGACGATTGGACTAGCTCGGATGAGCAGTTCTTC. Translation: CSADDWTSSDEQFF.

The chain links TRBV7-3 to TRBJ2-3, with 7 bases identical to TRBD2. The CDR3 runs to 14 residues. The ends lost 8 bases at V and 5 bases at J; junction bases unmatched: 10. Germline assignment: CDR1 SGHTA and CDR2 FQGTGA. The CDR3 spells CASGVGLPQDTQYF. CDR3 nucleotides: TGTGCCAGCGGCGTGGGACTACCACAAGATACGCAGTATTTT.